This TCR beta chain was retrieved from a study of T cells in Graves' hyperthyroidism and ophthalmopathy. Out of more than 8 ml of fresh peripheral blood came the PBMCs. Whole-study findings and limits: The model made its ophthalmopathy prediction, and onset followed a median roughly 6.5 months later.

TCR beta CDR3 regions were amplified from RNA. The TCR CDR3 was amplified in a first-round RT-PCR using the HTBI primer set. Each CDR3 protein is one row after TCRdb ran MiXCR on the multiplex PCR reads. The repertoire includes tens of thousands of distinct CDR3 sequences, approximately 57% of them detected once, and approximately 3.4% sits in the top ten. This clonotype rates as medium-sized. Its antigen remains unknown. The sample taken for sequencing was blood. The source is a woman aged 55 to 70 with Graves' ophthalmopathy.

CDR3 nucleotide sequence: TGTGCCAGCAGCGTAGCTTCTGGCCAGACCTACGAGCAGTACTTC. Its protein product is CASSVASGQTYEQYF. The chain couples TRBV9 to TRBJ2-7; D is ambiguous. Between the trimmed V and J ends, which lost 0 bases and 2 bases, there was a span of 12 bases. This CDR3 has 15 amino acids. The germline gives CDR1 SGDLS, CDR2 YYNGEE.